The T cell receptor (beta chain) under discussion was sequenced for a study of control samples from healthy donors and cancer patients. Sequencing used immunoSEQ multiplex PCR; TCRdb keeps in-frame clones, though not all of them. The sample gives about 120,000 clones, roughly 90% of which show up once; 40% is in the top ten. Trimming at V came to 4 bases and at J to 7 bases, leaving 15 bases not matched to a gene. The CDR3 loop spans 16 amino acids. In germline, CDR1 is MGHDK, CDR2 SYGVNS. Specimen: blood. This clonotype was sampled from a man aged 50-60 years in good health. The genes are TRBV25-1 and TRBJ1-1; 7 bases fit TRBD1. CDR3 nucleotides: TGTGCCAGCAGTGGGTCACAGGGGAAGAACTATCTTGAAGCTTTCTTT. The encoded protein is CASSGSQGKNYLEAFF.